These 23 T cell receptor beta chains share one sample of origin, sequenced in a study of CD8 T cells in Susac syndrome. An amount of RNA that ranged from roughly 0.45 to 1 ug was reverse transcribed with random hexamers. In TCRdb, the immunoSEQ multiplex PCR reads were re-called with MiXCR into one record per CDR3 protein. The data contain around 180,000 distinct CDR3 sequences, roughly 95% of them singletons. What was sequenced was CD8+ T cells from PBMCs. Receptors originate from a human donor with multiple sclerosis.

This rearrangement joins TRBV29-1 to TRBJ1-2; TRBD1 might be the D (6 bases). The CDR3 length is 16 residues. V was pared by 6 bases and J by 5 bases, with 25 bases between. The germline gives CDR1 SQVTM, CDR2 ANQGSEA. CDR3 sequence: CSVGPWDVGQTYGYTF. CDR3 nucleotides: TGCAGCGTCGGGCCATGGGATGTAGGACAGACATATGGCTACACCTTC.

The chain combines TRBV20-1 with TRBJ2-2; TRBD2 is a possible D gene (5 bases). The CDR3 has 14 residues. V dropped 3 bases and J dropped 0 bases, with 8 bases sitting between them. Germline V gene sequence: CDR1 DFQATT, CDR2 SNEGSKA (reference sequence). CDR3 amino acids: CSASGVTNTGELFF. CDR3 bases: TGCAGTGCTAGCGGGGTTACGAACACCGGGGAGCTGTTTTTT.

The rearrangement links TRBV18 to TRBJ2-5; no clear D gene. This CDR3 comprises 18 residues. Trimming shortened V by 2 bases and J by 1 base, and 20 bases separated the two germline ends. Germline V gene sequence: CDR1 KGHSH, CDR2 LQKENI. DNA of the CDR3: TGTGCCAGCTCACCAGACATCAGCGAAGCGCCTTCCCAAGAGACCCAGTACTTC. Amino acid sequence: CASSPDISEAPSQETQYF.

The chain recombines TRBV28 with TRBJ2-1; maybe TRBD2 (6 bases). The CDR3 contains 15 residues. The germline V gene has CDR1 MDHEN and CDR2 SYDVKM. The V end lost 3 bases, the J end lost 2 bases, and 11 bases lay between the germline ends. The CDR3 protein is CASSLVGGTYNEQFF. CDR3 coding DNA: TGTGCCAGCAGTTTGGTTGGCGGGACCTACAATGAGCAGTTCTTC.

The V call is TRBV7-3, the J call TRBJ2-7, with D maybe TRBD1 (5 bases). The CDR3 contains 15 residues. The V end lost 5 bases, the J end lost 2 bases, and 16 bases lay between the germline ends. Germline V lookup: CDR1 SGHTA, CDR2 FQGTGA. The CDR3 nucleotides read TGTGCCAGCAGCCCCTCGGAAGGGGCCCCCTACGAGCAGTACTTC. Protein product: CASSPSEGAPYEQYF.

The chain recombines TRBV28 with TRBJ2-7; possibly TRBD1 for D (6 bases). The V and J ends lost 4 bases and 6 bases respectively, with 16 bases between them. The CDR3 extends over 14 amino acids. The germline V gene encodes CDR1 MDHEN and CDR2 SYDVKM. The CDR3 DNA sequence: TGTGCCAGCAGTTCCCCCGGCACAGGGTTCGAGCAGTACTTC. Amino acids: CASSSPGTGFEQYF. The variable domain in full, completed from reference TRBV28 and TRBJ2-7, reads DVKVTQSSRYLVKRTGEKVFLECVQDMDHENMFWYRQDPGLGLRLIYFSYDVKMKEKGDIPEGYSVSREKKERFSLILESASTNQTSMYLCASSSPGTGFEQYFGPGTRLTVT.

The chain joins TRBV5-1 to TRBJ2-7; tentative D call: TRBD2 (5 bases). This CDR3 spans 14 amino acids. Germline V gives CDR1 SGHRS, CDR2 YFSETQ. The germline V and J ends were trimmed by 6 bases and 0 bases, with 13 bases remaining between them. CDR3 bases: TGCGCCAGCAACGAGGGAAGTCTCTCCTACGAGCAGTACTTC. Amino acid sequence: CASNEGSLSYEQYF. Full variable domain (outside the CDR3, taken from reference TRBV5-1 and TRBJ2-7): KAGVTQTPRYLIKTRGQQVTLSCSPISGHRSVSWYQQTPGQGLQFLFEYFSETQRNKGNFPGRFSGRQFSNSRSEMNVSTLELGDSALYLCASNEGSLSYEQYFGPGTRLTVT.

The V gene is TRBV27, the J gene TRBJ2-5; no reliable D call. With 6 bases removed from V and 3 bases from J, the gap between germline ends came to 11 bases. The germline CDR1 and CDR2 sequences are MNHEY and SMNVEV (reference sequence). There are 13 residues in the CDR3. The CDR3 protein is CASSQAKKETQYF. The CDR3 nucleotides are TGTGCCAGCAGCCAGGCAAAAAAAGAGACCCAGTACTTC.

The J gene is TRBJ2-5, the V gene TRBV27, with 10 bases lining up with TRBD2. In germline, CDR1 is MNHEY, CDR2 SMNVEV (reference sequence). The CDR3 consists of 14 residues. V shed 6 bases, J shed 5 bases, and the junction held 6 bases outside the gene matches. The DNA of the CDR3 is TGTGCCAGCAGGCTAGCGGGGGTTCGGGAGACCCAGTACTTC. It codes for CASRLAGVRETQYF.

The genes are TRBV4-1 and TRBJ2-7; 15 bases are shared with TRBD2. J lost 6 bases, V lost 2 bases, and 2 bases had no gene match. This CDR3 contains 15 residues. Germline lookup yields CDR1 MGHRA and CDR2 YSYEKL. The CDR3 DNA sequence: TGCGCCAGCAGCCAAATGGGACTAGCGGGAGGCGAGCAGTACTTC. As protein: CASSQMGLAGGEQYF.

CDR3 in DNA: TGCGCCAGCAGCCACGGCAGGGCCTACAATGAGCAGTTCTTC. This translates into CASSHGRAYNEQFF. The V gene is TRBV4-1, the J gene TRBJ2-1; D possibly corresponds to TRBD1 (5 bases). Trimming removed 3 bases at V and 2 bases at J, with 8 bases between. Germline-derived CDR1 and CDR2 are MGHRA and YSYEKL. The CDR3 consists of 14 residues.

J is TRBJ2-3 and V is TRBV18; unclear D gene. The CDR3 is 14 amino acids. The V and J ends lost 0 bases and 0 bases respectively, with 4 bases between them. Germline V gives CDR1 KGHSH, CDR2 LQKENI. CDR3 DNA sequence: TGTGCCAGCTCACCACCTACTAGCACAGATACGCAGTATTTT. Protein sequence: CASSPPTSTDTQYF.

This chain joins TRBV12-3 or TRBV12-4 and TRBJ2-5; 7 bases line up with TRBD2. CDR3 length: 14 residues. V shed 2 bases and J 3 bases; nucleotides not matched to a gene: 3. CDR3: CASSLLGGEETQYF. CDR3 DNA: TGTGCCAGCAGTTTATTGGGAGGGGAAGAGACCCAGTACTTC.

This sequence joins TRBV11-2 and TRBJ2-1; D is uncertain. The CDR3 is 13 residues long. CDR1 and CDR2 (germline): SGHAT, FQNNGV. The V gene lost 0 bases and the J gene lost 8 bases, with 8 bases spanning the gap. The CDR3 spells CASSLDMLYEQFF. CDR3 nucleotides: TGTGCCAGCAGCTTAGATATGCTGTATGAGCAGTTCTTC.

The V and J genes are TRBV9 and TRBJ2-5, with a weak D call TRBD1 (6 bases). Germline assignment: CDR1 SGDLS and CDR2 YYNGEE. The CDR3 totals 13 residues. The germline V and J ends were trimmed by 3 bases and 5 bases, with 11 bases remaining between them. CDR3 sequence reads: CASSAFRGETQYF. The CDR3 DNA reads TGTGCCAGCAGCGCCTTTAGGGGGGAGACCCAGTACTTC.

This chain connects TRBV27 to TRBJ2-1; TRBD1 agrees at 8 bases. CDR1 MNHEY and CDR2 SMNVEV come from the germline V gene (reference sequence). The length of the CDR3 is 15 residues. V gave up 7 bases and J gave up 0 bases; unmatched junction bases: 5. CDR3 region: CASIPGGGSYNEQFF. The CDR3, as DNA: TGTGCCAGCATCCCAGGGGGCGGCTCCTACAATGAGCAGTTCTTC.

This chain connects TRBV5-6 to TRBJ2-2, with unresolved D. The germline V gene has CDR1 SGHDT and CDR2 YYEEEE. Trimming stripped 2 bases from V and 6 bases from J, with 11 bases between. There are 14 residues in the CDR3. In DNA, the CDR3 is TGTGCCAGCAGCTTTCTAGTCATCTCCGGGGAGCTGTTTTTT. Its translation is CASSFLVISGELFF.

The rearrangement links TRBV5-1 to TRBJ1-1; unclear D gene. Germline V gene data show CDR1 as SGHRS and CDR2 as YFSETQ. This CDR3 is 13 amino acids long. V was cut by 0 bases and J by 7 bases, with 10 bases left in between. Written as DNA, the CDR3 is TGCGCCAGCAGCTTGGTGACCGAGAATGAAGCTTTCTTT. Residues: CASSLVTENEAFF.

This clonotype was seen more than once but under ten times. This rearrangement joins TRBV4-2 to TRBJ1-2; 12 nucleotides align to TRBD1. The CDR3 is made up of 18 amino acids. Germline V gives CDR1 LGHNA, CDR2 YNFKEQ. V lost 4 bases to trimming and J lost 3 bases; unmatched junction nucleotides: 12. The CDR3 DNA sequence: TGTGCCAGCAGCCGCACCTTGGGGACAGGGGGCGCGGACTATGGCTACACCTTC. This sequence encodes CASSRTLGTGGADYGYTF.

V is TRBV3-1 and J is TRBJ1-3; 8 positions match TRBD1. V gave up 2 bases and J gave up 0 bases; unmatched junction bases: 3. Germline V gene sequence: CDR1 LGHDT, CDR2 YNNKEL (reference sequence). The CDR3 runs 16 residues. The CDR3 DNA reads as TGTGCCAGCAGCCAACAGGGGGCTTACTCTGGAAACACCATATATTTT. Amino acids: CASSQQGAYSGNTIYF. Full variable domain (rest looked up from reference TRBV3-1 and TRBJ1-3): DTAVSQTPKYLVTQMGNDKSIKCEQNLGHDTMYWYKQDSKKFLKIMFSYNNKELIINETVPNRFSPKSPDKAHLNLHINSLELGDSAVYFCASSQQGAYSGNTIYFGEGSWLTVV.

The count of this clonotype is one. The gene calls are TRBV5-1 and TRBJ2-1; D gene ambiguous. Trimming took 2 bases from V and 4 from J, leaving 7 bases between them. The CDR3 spans 13 residues. The germline V gene has CDR1 SGHRS and CDR2 YFSETQ. The CDR3 DNA sequence: TGCGCCAGCAGCTTAACGCAATACAATGAGCAGTTCTTC. As protein: CASSLTQYNEQFF.

This clonotype is a singleton in its sample. The chain has TRBV5-1 and TRBJ1-5; 7 bases agree with TRBD1. The CDR3 consists of 16 residues. Germline CDR1 reads SGHRS; CDR2 reads YFSETQ. Trimming at V came to 2 bases and at J to 0 bases, leaving 5 bases not matched to a gene. DNA of the CDR3: TGCGCCAGCAGCTTAACAGGGGACGATAGCAATCAGCCCCAGCATTTT. Protein sequence: CASSLTGDDSNQPQHF.

The chain recombines TRBV7-9 with TRBJ2-1; 7 positions match TRBD1. Germline V gene data show CDR1 as SEHNR and CDR2 as FQNEAQ (reference sequence). The V and J ends lost 6 bases and 5 bases, in that order; junction bases with no gene match: 10. This CDR3 is 15 amino acids long. The DNA for the CDR3 is TGTGCCAGCAGTCCCCGGGACAGCTTAAACAATGAGCAGTTCTTC. Its translation is CASSPRDSLNNEQFF.